Below, 3 T cell receptor beta chains from the same sample are listed, as sequenced in a study of blood T cell repertoires in COVID-19. Sequencing used immunoSEQ multiplex PCR; TCRdb keeps in-frame clones, though not all of them. The sample contains more than 200,000 clones, more than 70% of which appear only once. Sequencing was done on a sample of peripheral blood. Every receptor here comes from a woman aged 55-75 years with acute or convalescent COVID-19.

The genes are TRBV7-8 and TRBJ1-2, with D uncertain. This CDR3 contains 15 residues. From germline, CDR1 is SGHVS and CDR2 FQNEAQ. V lost 1 base, J lost 7 bases, and 16 bases lay in between. The CDR3, as DNA: TGTGCCAGCAGCTTAGGTCTCTCTTATAACGGTGGCTACACCTTC. As protein: CASSLGLSYNGGYTF.

This clone was recorded only once. The chain combines TRBV7-2 with TRBJ1-2, with 7 bases matching TRBD1. With 4 bases clipped from V and 4 bases from J, the junction kept 6 bases outside the gene matches. Germline CDR1 SGHTA, CDR2 FQGNSA. The CDR3 spans 14 residues. CDR3 nucleotides: TGTGCCAGCAGCTCTCAGGGGGGAGGCTATGGCTACACCTTC. Translation: CASSSQGGGYGYTF.

This chain connects TRBV11-2 to TRBJ1-4, with a tentative D call TRBD1 (5 bases). Germline-derived CDR1 and CDR2 are SGHAT and FQNNGV. The V end lost 0 bases, the J end lost 8 bases, and 16 bases lay between the germline ends. The CDR3 consists of 16 residues. CDR3 amino acids: CASSLDTGGRVEKLFF. Here the CDR3 DNA reads TGTGCCAGCAGCTTAGATACTGGCGGCAGGGTCGAAAAACTGTTTTTT.